One sample yielded the 10 T cell receptor beta chains listed below, sequenced in a study of blood T cell repertoires in COVID-19. This table comes from immunoSEQ multiplex PCR, and its TCRdb copy is limited to in-frame clones, with some not included. The sample lists approximately 150,000 clones; roughly 84% were seen once. The sequenced sample was peripheral blood. The receptors stem from a human donor in a cohort sampled during active COVID-19.

The J gene is TRBJ1-5, the V gene TRBV2, with D unresolved. The length of the CDR3 is 13 residues. V shed 1 base and J shed 6 bases, with 7 bases lying between them. Per germline, CDR1 SNHLY and CDR2 FYNNEI. The DNA of the CDR3 is TGTGCCAGCAGTGAAGATTCGCGTCAGCCCCAGCATTTT. It codes for CASSEDSRQPQHF.

This chain connects TRBV12-3 or TRBV12-4 to TRBJ1-2; a weak D match, TRBD1 (5 bases). V lost 5 bases and J lost 3, with 10 bases in between. The CDR3 spans 13 residues. CDR3 DNA: TGTGCCAGCAGTCCCAGGGTGGACTATGGCTACACCTTC. Translated, it gives CASSPRVDYGYTF.

This chain's CDR3 is CASSPGGVGYEQYF. The DNA of the CDR3 is TGCGCCAGCAGTCCGGGCGGGGTGGGTTACGAGCAGTACTTC. The chain links TRBV5-1 to TRBJ2-7, with D perhaps matching TRBD2 (6 bases). The V end was cut by 5 bases, the J end by 4 bases, with 16 bases between. The germline V gene has CDR1 SGHRS and CDR2 YFSETQ. The CDR3 length is 14 residues.

V is TRBV24-1 and J is TRBJ2-2; TRBD1 matches 8 bases. The CDR3 has 18 residues. Germline assignment: CDR1 KGHDR and CDR2 SFDVKD. The J segment lost 0 bases and the V segment lost 4 bases, leaving 9 bases of the junction unmatched. Here the CDR3 DNA reads TGTGCCACCAGTGACCAAGACCAGGGGGCAGCGAACACCGGGGAGCTGTTTTTT. It encodes CATSDQDQGAANTGELFF.

This chain joins TRBV9 and TRBJ2-1; 7 nucleotides match TRBD2. Germline V gene data show CDR1 as SGDLS and CDR2 as YYNGEE. The V segment lost 0 bases and the J segment 7 bases; nucleotides outside the gene matches: 7. The CDR3 runs to 15 residues. The DNA for the CDR3 is TGTGCCAGCAGCGTAGTGCTAGCGGCTGGGAATGAGCAGTTCTTC. This codes for CASSVVLAAGNEQFF. Full variable domain (outside the CDR3, taken from reference TRBV9 and TRBJ2-1): DSGVTQTPKHLITATGQRVTLRCSPRSGDLSVYWYQQSLDQGLQFLIQYYNGEERAKGNILERFSAQQFPDLHSELNLSSLELGDSALYFCASSVVLAAGNEQFFGPGTRLTVL.

The chain is built from TRBV6-5 and TRBJ1-1; a weak D match, TRBD1 (6 bases). CDR3 length equals 15 residues. Trimming shortened V by 6 bases and J by 5 bases, and 19 bases separated the two germline ends. Germline V lookup: CDR1 MNHEY, CDR2 SVGAGI. CDR3 DNA: TGTGCCAGCAGCCCAGGGGAGGGCAGGGCTACTGAAGCTTTCTTT. Translated, it gives CASSPGEGRATEAFF.

The chain links TRBV6-5 to TRBJ2-3; unclear D gene. This CDR3 is 16 amino acids long. V was cut by 2 bases and J by 8 bases, with 20 bases left in between. Germline CDR1 is MNHEY and CDR2 is SVGAGI. DNA of the CDR3: TGTGCCAGCAGTTACGGGCCAGCTGTGCCAGATGGTACGCAGTATTTT. It codes for CASSYGPAVPDGTQYF.

The chain carries TRBV29-1 and TRBJ2-7; 8 nucleotides line up with TRBD1. CDR1 SQVTM and CDR2 ANQGSEA come from the germline V gene. After removal of 4 bases from V and 5 bases from J, the junction contained 13 bases not matched to a gene. The CDR3 runs to 15 residues. CDR3 DNA sequence: TGCAGCGTTGGGTGGCGGTCAGGGGGCAGGGACGAGCAGTACTTC. Translating it yields CSVGWRSGGRDEQYF.

This clone was detected only once. The gene calls are TRBV19 and TRBJ2-1, with 15 bases aligning to TRBD2. V gave up 4 bases and J gave up 3 bases; unmatched junction bases: 1. The germline V gene has CDR1 LNHDA and CDR2 SQIVND (reference sequence). The CDR3 runs 16 residues. CDR3 region: CASSKGLAGGYNEQFF. CDR3 bases: TGTGCCAGTAGTAAGGGACTAGCGGGAGGCTACAATGAGCAGTTCTTC.

V usage is TRBV5-6 and J usage is TRBJ2-3, with D hard to call. The germline V and J ends were trimmed by 2 bases and 0 bases, with 7 bases remaining between them. This CDR3 is built from 14 residues. In germline, CDR1 is SGHDT, CDR2 YYEEEE. The CDR3 loop is CASSFALSTDTQYF. The CDR3 DNA reads as TGTGCCAGCAGCTTCGCACTTAGCACAGATACGCAGTATTTT.